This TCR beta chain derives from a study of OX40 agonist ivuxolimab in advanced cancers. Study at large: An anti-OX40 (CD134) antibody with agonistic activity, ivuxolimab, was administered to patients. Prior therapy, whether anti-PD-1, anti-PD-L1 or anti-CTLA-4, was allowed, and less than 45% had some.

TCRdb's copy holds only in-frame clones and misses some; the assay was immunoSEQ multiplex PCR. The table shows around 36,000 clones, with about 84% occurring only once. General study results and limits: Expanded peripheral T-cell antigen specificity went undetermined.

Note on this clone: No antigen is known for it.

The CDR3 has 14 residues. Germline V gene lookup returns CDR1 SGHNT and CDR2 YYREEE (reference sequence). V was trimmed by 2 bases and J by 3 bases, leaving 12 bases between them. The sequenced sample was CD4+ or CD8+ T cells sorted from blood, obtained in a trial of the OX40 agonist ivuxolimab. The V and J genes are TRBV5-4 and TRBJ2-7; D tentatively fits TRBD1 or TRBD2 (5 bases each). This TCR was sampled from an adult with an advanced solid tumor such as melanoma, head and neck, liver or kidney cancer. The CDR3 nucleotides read TGTGCCAGCAGCTTTCGGGACGGATACTACGAGCAGTACTTC. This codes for CASSFRDGYYEQYF.